Below are 22 T cell receptor beta chains sequenced from a single sample in a study of T cell repertoires in cytomegalovirus infection. TCRdb re-analysed the reads in MiXCR, keeping a single row per CDR3 protein. The sample shows a few hundred thousand distinct CDR3 sequences, roughly 42% of them seen only once. The antigens of these receptors remain unknown. Here the sequenced sample was cultured PBMCs, taken from culture after CMV antigen stimulation. These TCRs come from a human donor in good health (CMV status not recorded). Some clones in this sample may be carry-over from other donors' samples.

The sample holds a few counts of this clonotype. This chain links TRBV7-9 with TRBJ2-6; no definite D call. The length of the CDR3 is 15 residues. Germline V lookup: CDR1 SEHNR, CDR2 FQNEAQ (reference sequence). V dropped 4 bases and J dropped 0 bases, with 7 bases sitting between them. The CDR3 loop reads CASSSVGSGANVLTF. Here the CDR3 DNA reads TGTGCCAGCAGCTCCGTCGGCTCTGGGGCCAACGTCCTGACTTTC.

The V and J genes are TRBV7-9 and TRBJ2-7; possible D gene TRBD2, 5 bases. V shed 3 bases and J shed 0 bases, with 12 bases lying between them. This CDR3 contains 15 residues. Per germline, CDR1 SEHNR and CDR2 FQNEAQ (reference sequence). The CDR3 DNA reads as TGTGCCAGCAGCTTCCCCAAGCGGAGCTCCTACGAGCAGTACTTC. As protein: CASSFPKRSSYEQYF. The whole variable domain, remainder taken from reference TRBV7-9 and TRBJ2-7, is DTGVSQNPRHKITKRGQNVTFRCDPISEHNRLYWYRQTLGQGPEFLTYFQNEAQLEKSRLLSDRFSAERPKGSFSTLEIQRTEQGDSAMYLCASSFPKRSSYEQYFGPGTRLTVT.

This clonotype showed up just a few times. The rearrangement joins TRBV12-3 or TRBV12-4 to TRBJ2-1; D remains unclear. The V and J ends lost 5 bases and 9 bases respectively, with 11 bases between them. The CDR3 has 12 residues. CDR3 sequence (DNA): TGTGCCAGCAGTGACCCCCGGAGTGAGCAGTTCTTC. Amino acid sequence: CASSDPRSEQFF.

This clonotype was detected a few times. CDR3 coding DNA: TGTGCCAGCAGTGGACCCTTGGACGGATACAATGAGCAGTTCTTC. This sequence encodes CASSGPLDGYNEQFF. This chain links TRBV6-1 with TRBJ2-1; unclear D gene. Per germline, CDR1 MNHNS and CDR2 SASEGT. V lost 4 bases, J lost 4 bases, and 14 bases lay in between. This CDR3 region has 15 residues.

This chain joins TRBV7-2 and TRBJ2-3; D unresolved. V dropped 4 bases and J dropped 6 bases, with 11 bases sitting between them. This CDR3 contains 13 residues. Germline lookup yields CDR1 SGHTA and CDR2 FQGNSA. DNA for the CDR3: TGTGCCAGCAGCTCCAATCTGGGGGATACGCAGTATTTT. Translation: CASSSNLGDTQYF.

This clonotype was found a few times. The rearrangement uses TRBV24-1 and TRBJ2-3; D is tentatively TRBD1 or TRBD2 (5 bases each). Per the germline V gene, CDR1 is KGHDR and CDR2 is SFDVKD. The CDR3 extends over 16 amino acids. Trimming left V 1 base short and J 1 base short, with 11 bases between. CDR3: CATSDFTGTGTDTQYF. DNA of the CDR3: TGTGCCACCAGTGATTTCACCGGGACGGGCACAGATACGCAGTATTTT.

J is TRBJ2-1 and V is TRBV19; 11 bases are a match to TRBD2. The CDR3 totals 18 residues. The junction had 10 bases not matched to a gene; V was cut back by 3 bases and J by 3 bases. Germline lookup yields CDR1 LNHDA and CDR2 SQIVND (reference sequence). The CDR3 nucleotides are TGTGCCAGTAGTATCAGGCCCTTAGCGGGAGGGGGCTACAATGAGCAGTTCTTC. Protein product: CASSIRPLAGGGYNEQFF.

This clonotype appeared a few times. The rearrangement joins TRBV7-2 to TRBJ2-1; TRBD2 matches 11 bases. This CDR3 region has 16 residues. After removal of 7 bases from V and 4 bases from J, the junction contained 9 bases not matched to a gene. Germline loops: CDR1 SGHTA, CDR2 FQGNSA. The CDR3 nucleotides read TGTGCCAGCACCCTACTAGCGGGAGTGCTGTACAATGAGCAGTTCTTC. This encodes CASTLLAGVLYNEQFF.

V is TRBV7-9 and J is TRBJ2-5; D may correspond to TRBD1 or TRBD2 (6 bases each). Germline V lookup: CDR1 SEHNR, CDR2 FQNEAQ (reference sequence). This CDR3 spans 15 amino acids. Trimming stripped 1 base from V and 5 bases from J, with 14 bases between. CDR3 DNA: TGTGCCAGCAGCTTAGATGGGGGGCCGTATGAGACCCAGTACTTC. This sequence encodes CASSLDGGPYETQYF.

This clonotype was found a few times. The genes are TRBV7-9 and TRBJ1-2, with 7 bases that match TRBD1. CDR3 size: 13 residues. The V and J ends lost 5 bases and 4 bases, in that order; junction bases with no gene match: 4. The germline V gene encodes CDR1 SEHNR and CDR2 FQNEAQ (reference sequence). CDR3 sequence (DNA): TGTGCCAGCAGCCAAGCAGGGGGCTATGGCTACACCTTC. It specifies CASSQAGGYGYTF.

The rearrangement links TRBV20-1 to TRBJ2-4, with D possibly being TRBD2 (5 bases). CDR3 size: 15 residues. CDR1 DFQATT and CDR2 SNEGSKA come from the germline V gene (reference sequence). CDR3 nucleotides: TGCAGCGCGATTACCGCAGACTACCCCAAAAACATTCAGTACTTC. Amino acids: CSAITADYPKNIQYF.

Comment on this clonotype: A much bigger clone sits one base away, suggesting this may be a read error. This chain links TRBV7-2 with TRBJ1-4; D is uncertain. Looked up from germline, CDR1 is SGHTA and CDR2 is FQGNSA. The CDR3 extends over 14 amino acids. CDR3 DNA: TGTGCCAGCGGCTTAGCATTGGGGAATGAAAAACTGTTTTTT. Translation: CASGLALGNEKLFF.

This clonotype was counted between two and nine times. The V gene is TRBV5-6, the J gene TRBJ1-1; D remains unclear. This CDR3 region has 14 residues. V lost 0 bases, J lost 2 bases, and 8 bases lay in between. Germline-derived CDR1 and CDR2 are SGHDT and YYEEEE. The CDR3 region is CASSLVPSNTEAFF. The DNA of the CDR3 is TGTGCCAGCAGCTTGGTTCCCAGTAACACTGAAGCTTTCTTT.

The chain has TRBV7-2 and TRBJ2-7; D possibly uses TRBD1 or TRBD2 (6 bases each). Germline V lookup: CDR1 SGHTA, CDR2 FQGNSA. Trimming left V 2 bases short and J 0 bases short, with 17 bases between. This CDR3 is 17 amino acids long. The CDR3 nucleotides are TGTGCCAGCAGCTTAAGGGGGGTATCGAGCGTCTCCTACGAGCAGTACTTC. Its protein is CASSLRGVSSVSYEQYF.

V is TRBV10-3 and J is TRBJ2-3; the match to TRBD2 covers 7 bases. This CDR3 is 15 amino acids long. Germline lookup yields CDR1 ENHRY and CDR2 SYGVKD. J was trimmed by 2 bases and V by 4 bases; bases with no gene match: 6. The CDR3 bases are TGTGCCATCAGTGGGGCGGGAGACCTCACAGATACGCAGTATTTT. This sequence encodes CAISGAGDLTDTQYF.

The chain uses TRBV28 and TRBJ1-5, with D hard to call. The CDR3 consists of 17 residues. V shed 4 bases and J shed 6 bases, with 22 bases lying between them. The germline V gene has CDR1 MDHEN and CDR2 SYDVKM. The CDR3 DNA reads TGTGCCAGCAGTTCCGTTCTTGGAGAATGGGTGGGTCAGCCCCAGCATTTT. Translated, it gives CASSSVLGEWVGQPQHF.

The genes are TRBV4-3 and TRBJ1-4; no firm D call. CDR1 LGHNA and CDR2 YSLEER come from the germline V gene. With 0 bases removed from V and 2 bases from J, the gap between germline ends came to 4 bases. The CDR3 covers 14 residues. Here the CDR3 DNA reads TGCGCCAGCAGCCAAGACAGTACTAATGAAAAACTGTTTTTT. Protein product: CASSQDSTNEKLFF.

This chain joins TRBV11-2 and TRBJ2-2; D is unclear. In germline, CDR1 is SGHAT, CDR2 FQNNGV. V lost 5 bases and J 7 bases, leaving 8 bases between the germline ends. CDR3 length: 12 residues. The CDR3 DNA reads as TGTGCCAGCAGCCACAACGACGGGGAGCTGTTTTTT. Translated: CASSHNDGELFF.

V usage is TRBV6-2 or TRBV6-3 and J usage is TRBJ2-1; 8 bases match TRBD2. Germline CDR1 reads MNHEY; CDR2 reads SVGEGT. CDR3 length: 14 residues. V trimming: 6 bases; J trimming: 9 bases; junction bases outside the gene matches: 10. CDR3 sequence (DNA): TGTGCCAGCAGCGGGGGGGCCCAGCGAGGTGAGCAGTTCTTC. Residues: CASSGGAQRGEQFF.

This clonotype turned up a few times. CDR3 coding DNA: TGTGCCAGCAGCCCCGGACAGCTTCGGGAGACCCAGTACTTC. It yields the protein CASSPGQLRETQYF. The chain is built from TRBV7-2 and TRBJ2-5, with a tentative D call TRBD1 (6 bases). Trimming stripped 5 bases from V and 5 bases from J, with 15 bases between. Germline-derived CDR1 and CDR2 are SGHTA and FQGNSA. The CDR3 has 14 amino acids.

V usage is TRBV5-1 and J usage is TRBJ1-5, with a possible D match to TRBD1 (5 bases). The germline gives CDR1 SGHRS, CDR2 YFSETQ. Trimming removed 0 bases at V and 7 bases at J, with 17 bases between. The CDR3 consists of 16 residues. The CDR3 is CASSLVPGTGGQPQHF. CDR3 sequence (DNA): TGCGCCAGCAGCTTGGTCCCGGGGACGGGAGGGCAGCCCCAGCATTTT.

The chain joins TRBV20-1 to TRBJ1-1, with TRBD1 matching over 7 bases. J gave up 11 bases and V 6 bases, and 9 bases lay outside the gene matches. The CDR3 runs 11 residues. The germline gives CDR1 DFQATT, CDR2 SNEGSKA (reference sequence). In DNA form, the CDR3 reads TGCAGTGCGGGCGACAGGGTAAACGCTTTCTTT. This sequence encodes CSAGDRVNAFF.